Below are 9 T cell receptor beta chains sequenced from a single sample in a study of beta chain features in type 1 diabetes. As every portion of the isolated RNA was reverse transcribed, the sequencing read expressed TCRB transcripts. Here immunoSEQ multiplex PCR was the method, and the copy in TCRdb shows in-frame clones only, minus some. This table has about 360,000 clones, around 12% appearing once. Sequenced input: naive CD4+ T cells from blood. The receptor source for this set is a man aged 18 to 35 in good health.

The rearrangement joins TRBV6-1 to TRBJ2-5, with D perhaps matching TRBD1 (6 bases). Germline V gene data show CDR1 as MNHNS and CDR2 as SASEGT. V was clipped by 4 bases and J by 0 bases, with 15 bases between them. There are 16 residues in the CDR3. The CDR3 region has the DNA TGTGCCAGCAGTGGGGAACCTGGGACATACCAAGAGACCCAGTACTTC. It translates to CASSGEPGTYQETQYF.

The CDR3 DNA is TGTGCCAGCAGCGTAGGCGGGGGCTCAGATACGCAGTATTTT. This encodes CASSVGGGSDTQYF. The chain couples TRBV9 to TRBJ2-3, with D possibly TRBD2 on 7 matching bases. Per the germline V gene, CDR1 is SGDLS and CDR2 is YYNGEE. This CDR3 is 14 amino acids long. V was pared by 0 bases and J by 4 bases, with 9 bases between.

This sequence joins TRBV7-3 and TRBJ2-3, with D perhaps TRBD2 (5 bases). The V gene's germline CDR1 is SGHTA and CDR2 FQGTGA. Trimming removed 5 bases from V and 6 bases from J, with 9 bases in between. The CDR3 is made up of 12 amino acids. CDR3 nucleotides: TGTGCCAGCAGCGTGGGAGCCGATACGCAGTATTTT. Residues: CASSVGADTQYF.

This clone was detected only a few times. The rearrangement joins TRBV6-4 to TRBJ1-3, with 9 bases fitting TRBD1. Germline CDR1 and CDR2: MRHNA and SNTAGT. Germline trimming cut 6 bases from V and 3 bases from J; bases unmatched to any gene: 6. The CDR3 length is 15 residues. The CDR3 reads CASSVDRGYGNTIYF. The CDR3 DNA reads TGTGCCAGCAGCGTGGACAGGGGTTATGGAAACACCATATATTTT.

The chain recombines TRBV19 with TRBJ2-7; tentatively, D is TRBD2 (5 bases). Trimming removed 5 bases from V and 3 bases from J, with 8 bases in between. This CDR3 comprises 12 residues. Germline CDR1 and CDR2: LNHDA and SQIVND (reference sequence). The CDR3 is CASSPGFYEQYF. CDR3 sequence (DNA): TGTGCCAGTAGTCCGGGGTTCTACGAGCAGTACTTC.

In this sample, this clone turned up a few times. The chain uses TRBV5-1 and TRBJ2-7; TRBD2 agrees at 9 bases. The V gene's germline CDR1 is SGHRS and CDR2 YFSETQ. CDR3 length: 15 amino acids. V lost 3 bases, J lost 3 bases, and 7 bases stayed unmatched. CDR3 in DNA: TGCGCCAGCAGCTGGACTGGACTAGCGAGCTACGAGCAGTACTTC. Translation gives CASSWTGLASYEQYF.

Here the CDR3 DNA reads TGTGCCAGCTCACCCGCAGGGGCCACTGAAGCTTTCTTT. Translating gives CASSPAGATEAFF. The rearrangement uses TRBV18 and TRBJ1-1; possible D gene TRBD1, 6 bases. Germline values: CDR1 KGHSH, CDR2 LQKENI. The CDR3 length is 13 residues. V was cut by 3 bases and J by 4 bases, with 9 bases left in between. Supplemented by reference TRBV18 and TRBJ1-1, the full variable domain reads NAGVMQNPRHLVRRRGQEARLRCSPMKGHSHVYWYRQLPEEGLKFMVYLQKENIIDESGMPKERFSAEFPKEGPSILRIQQVVRGDSAAYFCASSPAGATEAFFGQGTRLTVV.

The table lists this clone with a few counts. The chain recombines TRBV11-1 with TRBJ2-5; TRBD2 matches at 9 bases. Unmatched junction bases numbered 25, after V lost 4 bases and J lost 13 bases. This CDR3 comprises 18 residues. The germline V gene encodes CDR1 SGHAT and CDR2 FQDESV (reference sequence). The CDR3 is CASSWGNRFGPSGERLYF. For the CDR3, the DNA is TGTGCCAGCAGCTGGGGCAACCGATTCGGGCCTAGCGGGGAGCGGCTGTACTTC.

The chain employs TRBV18 and TRBJ1-5; 9 bases map to TRBD1. CDR1 KGHSH and CDR2 LQKENI come from the germline V gene. This CDR3 contains 15 residues. V lost 4 bases to trimming and J lost 4 bases; unmatched junction nucleotides: 5. CDR3 nucleotide sequence: TGTGCCAGCTCACAATCGACAGGGGGGAATCAGCCCCAGCATTTT. Translation gives CASSQSTGGNQPQHF.